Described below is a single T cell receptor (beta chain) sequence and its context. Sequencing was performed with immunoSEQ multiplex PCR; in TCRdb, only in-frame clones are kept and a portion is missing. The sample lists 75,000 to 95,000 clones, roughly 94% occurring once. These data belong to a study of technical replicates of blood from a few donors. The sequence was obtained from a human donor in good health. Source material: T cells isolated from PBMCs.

CDR3 in amino acids: CATHRAKGMSTEAFF. The CDR3 DNA is TGTGCCACCCATCGAGCTAAGGGGATGAGCACTGAAGCTTTCTTT. The chain employs TRBV15 and TRBJ1-1; D perhaps matches TRBD1 (5 bases). V was clipped by 8 bases and J by 4 bases, with 20 bases between them. Germline V lookup: CDR1 LNHNV, CDR2 YYDKDF (reference sequence). This CDR3 comprises 15 residues.